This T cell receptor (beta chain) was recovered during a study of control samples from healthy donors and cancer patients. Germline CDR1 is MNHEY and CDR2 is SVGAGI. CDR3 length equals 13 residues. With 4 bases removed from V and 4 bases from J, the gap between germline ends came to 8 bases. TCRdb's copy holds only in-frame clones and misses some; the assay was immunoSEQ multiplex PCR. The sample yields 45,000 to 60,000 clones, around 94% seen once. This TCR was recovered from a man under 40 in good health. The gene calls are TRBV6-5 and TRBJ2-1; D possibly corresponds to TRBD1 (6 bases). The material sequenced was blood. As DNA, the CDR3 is TGTGCCAGCAGTTTGGACAGTTACAATGAGCAGTTCTTC. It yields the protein CASSLDSYNEQFF.